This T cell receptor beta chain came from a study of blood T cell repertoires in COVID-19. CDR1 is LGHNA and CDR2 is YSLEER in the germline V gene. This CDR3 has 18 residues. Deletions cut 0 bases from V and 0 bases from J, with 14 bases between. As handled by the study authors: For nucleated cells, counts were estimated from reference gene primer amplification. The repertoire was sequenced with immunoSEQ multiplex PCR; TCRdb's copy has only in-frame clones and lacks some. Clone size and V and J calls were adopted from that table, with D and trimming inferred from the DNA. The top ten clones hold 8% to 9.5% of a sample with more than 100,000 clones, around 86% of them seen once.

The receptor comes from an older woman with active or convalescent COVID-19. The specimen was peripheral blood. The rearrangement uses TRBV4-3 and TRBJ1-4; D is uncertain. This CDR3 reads CASSQDDTGISTNEKLFF. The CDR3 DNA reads TGCGCCAGCAGCCAAGATGACACCGGGATCTCAACTAATGAAAAACTGTTTTTT.